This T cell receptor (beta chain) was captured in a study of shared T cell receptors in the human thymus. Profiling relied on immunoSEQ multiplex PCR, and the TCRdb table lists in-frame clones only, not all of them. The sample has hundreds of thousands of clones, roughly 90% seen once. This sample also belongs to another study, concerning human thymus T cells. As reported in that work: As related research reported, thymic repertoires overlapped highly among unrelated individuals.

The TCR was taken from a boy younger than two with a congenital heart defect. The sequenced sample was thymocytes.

The CDR3 sequence: CASSPTSSYNEQFF. For the CDR3, the DNA is TGTGCCAGCAGCCCGACTAGCTCCTACAATGAGCAGTTCTTC. The chain has TRBV11-3 and TRBJ2-1, with D tentatively TRBD2 (6 bases). This CDR3 has 14 amino acids. Trimming left V 5 bases short and J 0 bases short, with 8 bases between. The germline V gene has CDR1 SGHNT and CDR2 YENEEA.